This T cell receptor (beta chain) was obtained from a study of shared clonotypes between healthy human individuals. Genomic DNA per cell subset filled all wells of several immunoSEQ plates. In the original processing: Because ImmunoSEQ provided only junction sequences with no quality scores, the filtering differed. Only in-frame clones appear in the TCRdb table, and some are missing; sequencing was by immunoSEQ multiplex PCR. V, J and clone size reflect that table, while D and trimming were determined from the DNA. The sample lists about 2 million clones, 85% to 95% occurring once. The study's findings and limits: Genetic and exposure-history diversity was limited by the small donor number. Among donors, clonotype sharing was expected to be affected by sequencing depth.

Concerning this clone: No antigen is known for it.

Germline loops: CDR1 MNHNS, CDR2 SASEGT. CDR3 length: 12 amino acids. The V gene lost 3 bases and the J gene lost 12 bases, with 12 bases spanning the gap. Only CD45RO-negative cells positively selected for CCR7 counted as naive CD8 cells, so terminally differentiated effector memory CD45RA+ cells were excluded. The clonotype comes from a young man in good health. The genes are TRBV6-1 and TRBJ2-1, with D possibly being TRBD2 (5 bases). The sample taken for sequencing was naive CD8+ T cells sorted from blood. The CDR3 protein is CASSDGMGWQFF. In nucleotides, the CDR3 is TGTGCCAGCAGTGACGGGATGGGATGGCAGTTCTTC.